This record concerns one T cell receptor beta chain sequence. Antigen specificity is unknown. CDR1 and CDR2 (germline): SGDLS, YYNGEE. V lost 3 bases and J 4 bases, leaving 16 bases between the germline ends. The CDR3 length is 16 residues. TCR beta VDJ and CDR3 profiles were obtained from a genomic DNA template. Each CDR3 protein gets one entry after TCRdb re-called the reads with MiXCR. The sample lists about 80,000 distinct CDR3 sequences; around 44% were seen once. This sample is drawn from a study of CD8+CD57+ T cells in acquired aplastic anemia. In the study overall: Average CD4+ read depth in healthy donors was approximately 9.9 million reads. Study results and caveats: Patients and controls were found to share 25 to 35 CD8+ CDR3 sequences.

The gene calls are TRBV9 and TRBJ2-2; D is uncertain. The source material was sorted CD4+, CD8+, or CD8+CD57+ T cells (not recorded which) from PBMCs. This sequence originates from a human donor in good health, serving as a control. This CDR3 reads CASSASRGIITGELFF. CDR3 nucleotide sequence: TGTGCCAGCAGCGCCTCCAGAGGCATCATCACCGGGGAGCTGTTTTTT.